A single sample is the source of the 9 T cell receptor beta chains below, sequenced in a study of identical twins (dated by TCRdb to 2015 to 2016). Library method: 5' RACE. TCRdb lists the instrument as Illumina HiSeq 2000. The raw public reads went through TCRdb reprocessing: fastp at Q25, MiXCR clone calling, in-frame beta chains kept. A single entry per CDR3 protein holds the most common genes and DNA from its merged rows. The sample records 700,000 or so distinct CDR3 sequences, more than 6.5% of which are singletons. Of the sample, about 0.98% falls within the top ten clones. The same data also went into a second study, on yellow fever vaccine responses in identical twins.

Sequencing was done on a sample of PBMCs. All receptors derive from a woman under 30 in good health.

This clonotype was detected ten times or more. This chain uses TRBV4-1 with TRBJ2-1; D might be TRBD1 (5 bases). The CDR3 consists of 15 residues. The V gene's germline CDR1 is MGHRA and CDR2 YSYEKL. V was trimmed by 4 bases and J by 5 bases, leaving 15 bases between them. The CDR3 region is CASSPSRSGHNEQFF. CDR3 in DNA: TGCGCCAGCAGCCCCAGTCGGTCAGGGCACAATGAGCAGTTCTTC.

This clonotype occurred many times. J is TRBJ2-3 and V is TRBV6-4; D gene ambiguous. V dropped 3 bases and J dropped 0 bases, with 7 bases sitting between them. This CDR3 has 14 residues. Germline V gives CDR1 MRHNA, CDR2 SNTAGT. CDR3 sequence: CASSERDSTDTQYF. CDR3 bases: TGTGCCAGCAGTGAGCGAGATAGCACAGATACGCAGTATTTT.

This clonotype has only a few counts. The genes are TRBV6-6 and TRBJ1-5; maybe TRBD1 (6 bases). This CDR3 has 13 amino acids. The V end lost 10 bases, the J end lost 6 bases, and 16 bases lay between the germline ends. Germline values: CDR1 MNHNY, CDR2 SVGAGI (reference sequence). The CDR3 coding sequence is TGTGCCACTCTAACAGGGTTTGGTCAGCCCCAGCATTTT. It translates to CATLTGFGQPQHF.

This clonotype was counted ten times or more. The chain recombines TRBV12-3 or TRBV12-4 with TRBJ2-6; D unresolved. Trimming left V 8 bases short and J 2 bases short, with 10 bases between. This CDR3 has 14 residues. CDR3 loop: CASPARAGANVLTF. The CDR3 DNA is TGTGCCAGCCCGGCACGGGCTGGGGCCAACGTCCTGACTTTC.

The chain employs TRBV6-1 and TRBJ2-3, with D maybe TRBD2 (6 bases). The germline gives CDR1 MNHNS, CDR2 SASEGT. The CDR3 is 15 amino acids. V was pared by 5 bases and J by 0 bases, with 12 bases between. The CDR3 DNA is TGTGCCAGCAGTAATCCCGGAGGGAGCACAGATACGCAGTATTTT. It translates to CASSNPGGSTDTQYF.

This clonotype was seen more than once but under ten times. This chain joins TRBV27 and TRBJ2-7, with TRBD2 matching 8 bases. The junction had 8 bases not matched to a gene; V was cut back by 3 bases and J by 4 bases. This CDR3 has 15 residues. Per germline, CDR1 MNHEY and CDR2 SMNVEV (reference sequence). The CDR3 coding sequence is TGTGCCAGCAGTTTGGCCAGCGGGAGTAAATACGAGCAGTACTTC. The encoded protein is CASSLASGSKYEQYF.

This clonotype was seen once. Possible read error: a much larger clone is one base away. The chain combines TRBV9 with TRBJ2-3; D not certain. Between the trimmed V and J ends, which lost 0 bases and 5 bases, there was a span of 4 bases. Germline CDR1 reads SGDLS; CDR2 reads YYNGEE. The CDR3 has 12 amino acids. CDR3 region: CASSVAVDTQYF. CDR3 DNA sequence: TGTGCCAGCAGCGTAGCTGTAGATACGCAGTATTTT.

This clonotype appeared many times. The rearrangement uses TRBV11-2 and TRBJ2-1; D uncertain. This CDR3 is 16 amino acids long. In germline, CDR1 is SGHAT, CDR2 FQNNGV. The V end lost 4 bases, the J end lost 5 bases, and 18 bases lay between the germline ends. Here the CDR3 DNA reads TGTGCCAGCAGCTCCGTCGACCACAACATAGACAATGAGCAGTTCTTC. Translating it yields CASSSVDHNIDNEQFF.

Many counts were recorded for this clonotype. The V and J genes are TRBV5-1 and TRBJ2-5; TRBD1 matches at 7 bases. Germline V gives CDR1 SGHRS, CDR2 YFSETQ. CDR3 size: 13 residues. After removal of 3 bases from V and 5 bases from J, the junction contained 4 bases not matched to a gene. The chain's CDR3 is CASSSGQWETQYF. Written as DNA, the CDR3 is TGCGCCAGCAGCTCGGGACAGTGGGAGACCCAGTACTTC.